The clone carrying this T cell receptor beta chain was detected once. The RNA, roughly 0.5 to 1 ug, was put through reverse transcription using random hexamers. A single record per CDR3 protein comes from TCRdb applying MiXCR to the immunoSEQ multiplex PCR reads. The table lists about 150,000 distinct CDR3 sequences, 85% to 95% of them singletons, with around 0.15% in the top ten. The data derive from a study of CD8 T cells in Susac syndrome. Study context: When blood was drawn, the patients with Susac syndrome were therapy-naive, on corticosteroids, or on intravenous immunoglobulin alone.

Deletions cut 5 bases from V and 5 bases from J, with 9 bases between. This CDR3 comprises 12 residues. Recently defined diagnostic criteria classed the Susac syndrome patients as definite or probable. The sequence derives from a human donor with Susac syndrome. V is TRBV12-3 or TRBV12-4 and J is TRBJ1-2, with no clear D. The sequencing input was CD4+ T cells from PBMCs. CDR3 in DNA: TGTGCCAGCAGTCGGGAAGGGTATGGCTACACCTTC. Protein sequence: CASSREGYGYTF.